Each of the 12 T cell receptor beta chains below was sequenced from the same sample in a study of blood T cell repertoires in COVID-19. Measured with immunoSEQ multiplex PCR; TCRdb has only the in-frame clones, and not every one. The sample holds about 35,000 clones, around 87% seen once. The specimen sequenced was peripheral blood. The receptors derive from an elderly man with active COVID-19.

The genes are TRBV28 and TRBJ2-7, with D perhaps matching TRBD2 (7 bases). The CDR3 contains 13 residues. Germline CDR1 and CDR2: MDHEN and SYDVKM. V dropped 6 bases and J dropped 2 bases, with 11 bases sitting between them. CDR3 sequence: CASRRGGTYEQYF. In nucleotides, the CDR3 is TGTGCCAGCAGGAGGGGGGGGACCTACGAGCAGTACTTC.

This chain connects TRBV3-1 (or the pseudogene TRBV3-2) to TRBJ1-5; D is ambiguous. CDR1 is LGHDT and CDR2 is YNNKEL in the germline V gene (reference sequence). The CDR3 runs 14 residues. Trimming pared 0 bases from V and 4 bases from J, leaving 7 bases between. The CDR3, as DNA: TGTGCCAGCAGCCAAGATCGCGGGAATCAGCCCCAGCATTTT. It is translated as CASSQDRGNQPQHF.

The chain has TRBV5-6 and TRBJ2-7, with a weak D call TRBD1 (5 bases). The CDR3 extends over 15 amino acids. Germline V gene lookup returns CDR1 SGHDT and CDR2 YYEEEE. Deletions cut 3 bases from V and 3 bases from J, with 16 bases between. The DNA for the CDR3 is TGTGCCAGCAGCTCGGGCGGTGGACACCACTACGAGCAGTACTTC. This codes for CASSSGGGHHYEQYF.

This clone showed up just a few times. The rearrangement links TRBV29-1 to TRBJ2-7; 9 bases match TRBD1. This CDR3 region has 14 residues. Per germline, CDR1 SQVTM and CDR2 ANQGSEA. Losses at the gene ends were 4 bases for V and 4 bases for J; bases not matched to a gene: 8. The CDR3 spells CSVGTGALRYEQYF. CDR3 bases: TGCAGCGTTGGGACAGGGGCCCTGAGGTACGAGCAGTACTTC.

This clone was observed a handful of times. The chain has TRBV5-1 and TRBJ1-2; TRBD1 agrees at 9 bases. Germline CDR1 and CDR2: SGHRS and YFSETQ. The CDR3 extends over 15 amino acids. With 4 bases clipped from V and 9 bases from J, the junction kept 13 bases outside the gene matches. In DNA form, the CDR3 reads TGCGCCAGCAGCGGACCGGGACAGGGAATGAGCAGCTACACCTTC. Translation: CASSGPGQGMSSYTF.

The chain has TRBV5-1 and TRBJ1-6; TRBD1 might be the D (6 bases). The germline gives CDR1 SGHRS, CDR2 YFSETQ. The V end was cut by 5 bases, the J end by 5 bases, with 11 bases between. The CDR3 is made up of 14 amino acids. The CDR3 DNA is TGCGCCAGCAGACAGGACAGTGATAATTCACCCCTCCACTTT. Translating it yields CASRQDSDNSPLHF.

Here the CDR3 reads CASSLRGSGETQYF. In DNA, the CDR3 is TGTGCCAGCAGCTTACGGGGAAGTGGAGAGACCCAGTACTTC. This chain connects TRBV7-2 to TRBJ2-5, with D possibly TRBD2 on 5 matching bases. The CDR3 has 14 residues. Germline V lookup: CDR1 SGHTA, CDR2 FQGNSA. Deletions cut 2 bases from V and 4 bases from J, with 11 bases between.

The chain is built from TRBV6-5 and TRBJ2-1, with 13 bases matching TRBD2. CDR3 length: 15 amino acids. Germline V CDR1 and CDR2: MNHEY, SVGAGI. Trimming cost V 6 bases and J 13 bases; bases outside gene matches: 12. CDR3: CASSTSRTSGSGQFF. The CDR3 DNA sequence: TGTGCCAGCAGCACATCTCGGACTAGCGGGAGTGGACAGTTCTTC.

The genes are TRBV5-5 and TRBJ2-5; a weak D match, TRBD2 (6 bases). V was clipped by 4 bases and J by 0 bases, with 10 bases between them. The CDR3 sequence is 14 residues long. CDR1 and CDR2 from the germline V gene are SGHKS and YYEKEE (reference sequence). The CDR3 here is CASSPRDYQETQYF. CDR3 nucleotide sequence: TGTGCCAGCAGCCCACGGGACTACCAAGAGACCCAGTACTTC.

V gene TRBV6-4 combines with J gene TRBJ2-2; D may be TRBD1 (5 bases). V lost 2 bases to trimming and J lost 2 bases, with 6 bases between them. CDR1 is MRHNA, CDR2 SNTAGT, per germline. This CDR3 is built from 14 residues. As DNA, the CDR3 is TGTGCCAGCAGTGACGACAGCAACACCGGGGAGCTGTTTTTT. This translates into CASSDDSNTGELFF.

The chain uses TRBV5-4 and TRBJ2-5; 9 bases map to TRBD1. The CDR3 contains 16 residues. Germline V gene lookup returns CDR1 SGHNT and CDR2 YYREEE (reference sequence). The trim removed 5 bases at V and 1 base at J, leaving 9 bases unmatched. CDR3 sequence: CASRRGTGRFQETQYF. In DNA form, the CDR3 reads TGTGCCAGCAGACGCGGGACAGGGCGTTTCCAAGAGACCCAGTACTTC.

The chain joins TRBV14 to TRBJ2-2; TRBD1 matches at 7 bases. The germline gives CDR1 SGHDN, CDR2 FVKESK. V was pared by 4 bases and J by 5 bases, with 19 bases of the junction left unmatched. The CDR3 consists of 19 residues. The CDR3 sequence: CASSLPPLTGPQSTGELFF. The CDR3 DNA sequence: TGTGCCAGCAGCCTTCCCCCTCTGACAGGGCCCCAATCAACCGGGGAGCTGTTTTTT.